Sequencing of this TCR beta chain was carried out in a study of T-cell memory formation after mild COVID-19. Study context: TCR clusters were largely donor specific.

General study points: Later expanders leaned CD4+, whereas day 15 to 85 contracting clones were balanced CD4/CD8. CD4+ contracting clones were found mainly in CM and EM, and CD8+ ones in EMRA. Some clones that responded turned up in pre-infection memory, which suggests that cross-reactive memory joined in.

Germline values: CDR1 ENHRY, CDR2 SYGVKD. The CDR3 extends over 14 amino acids. Trimming left V 6 bases short and J 1 base short, with 12 bases between. TCRdb itself ran the 5' RACE reads through MiXCR, one entry per CDR3 protein. This repertoire shows approximately 260,000 distinct CDR3 sequences, about 17% found once; its top ten account for around 3.4%. In the case of this clonotype: Its specificity is unknown.

The receptor was isolated from a man aged 18 to 29 who had mild COVID-19 (a few samples of this study predate the infection). Cell type and time point are not known. The specimen was PBMCs or a T cell subset sorted from them (not recorded which). The rearrangement joins TRBV10-3 to TRBJ1-2; no clear D. The CDR3 here is CAISNRVGNYGYTF. The CDR3 DNA reads as TGTGCCATCAGCAACCGGGTCGGTAACTATGGCTACACCTTC.